A single sample is the source of the 32 T cell receptor beta chains below, sequenced in a study of T cells after yellow fever vaccination. TCRdb called the 5' RACE reads again in MiXCR, with one record for every CDR3 protein. The sample has roughly 500,000 distinct CDR3 sequences, 15% to 20% seen once. The source material was PBMCs, sampled 15 days after the yellow fever booster vaccination. Receptors were obtained from a young man who received the YFV17D yellow fever vaccine.

This clonotype appeared a few times. This chain links TRBV7-8 with TRBJ2-1, with a weak D call TRBD1 (6 bases). V was pared by 0 bases and J by 16 bases, with 16 bases between. Per the germline V gene, CDR1 is SGHVS and CDR2 is FQNEAQ. This CDR3 contains 13 residues. CDR3 sequence reads: CASSLADWETGFF. The DNA for the CDR3 is TGTGCCAGCAGCTTAGCTGACTGGGAGACAGGATTCTTC.

The chain combines TRBV10-3 with TRBJ2-6; 8 nucleotides agree with TRBD1. CDR3 length equals 16 residues. CDR1 is ENHRY, CDR2 SYGVKD, per germline. Trimming at V came to 3 bases and at J to 4 bases, leaving 5 bases not matched to a gene. For the CDR3, the DNA is TGTGCCATCAGTGACGGACAGGGTGTCGGGGCCAACGTCCTGACTTTC. Amino acids: CAISDGQGVGANVLTF.

The CDR3 is CASSLAVSTRETGELFF. In DNA form, the CDR3 reads TGTGCCAGCAGCTTAGCCGTCTCAACCCGAGAGACCGGGGAGCTGTTTTTT. This rearrangement joins TRBV7-9 to TRBJ2-2; no reliable D call. CDR3 size: 17 residues. Trimming left V 0 bases short and J 5 bases short, with 16 bases between. Germline-derived CDR1 and CDR2 are SEHNR and FQNEAQ (reference sequence).

This clonotype has just a few counts. This chain links TRBV6-5 with TRBJ2-1; D gene uncertain. The V gene's germline CDR1 is MNHEY and CDR2 SVGAGI. V lost 2 bases and J 4 bases, leaving 15 bases between the germline ends. The CDR3 is made up of 16 amino acids. The CDR3 sequence: CASSYPPQLDYNEQFF. CDR3 sequence (DNA): TGTGCCAGCAGTTACCCACCCCAGCTAGATTACAATGAGCAGTTCTTC.

This clonotype has only a few counts. The chain has TRBV19 and TRBJ2-2, with 7 bases aligning to TRBD1. From germline, CDR1 is LNHDA and CDR2 SQIVND (reference sequence). The CDR3 consists of 14 residues. Trimming took 2 bases from V and 7 from J; bases not matched to a gene: 4. For the CDR3, the DNA is TGTGCCAGTAGTATAAAGGGGGCCGGCGGGGAGCTGTTTTTT. This gives the protein CASSIKGAGGELFF.

This clonotype was counted once. The V call is TRBV19, the J call TRBJ2-3; D is unclear. CDR1 and CDR2 (germline): LNHDA, SQIVND (reference sequence). Trimming pared 3 bases from V and 10 bases from J, leaving 14 bases between. The CDR3 is 13 amino acids. As DNA, the CDR3 is TGTGCCAGTAGTATGATGACCAAGGACCCGCAGTATTTT. Protein product: CASSMMTKDPQYF.

The table lists this clonotype with a few counts. The chain couples TRBV15 to TRBJ2-7, with TRBD2 matching 10 bases. Trimming at V came to 5 bases and at J to 6 bases, leaving 7 bases not matched to a gene. The CDR3 has 14 residues. Per the germline V gene, CDR1 is LNHNV and CDR2 is YYDKDF (reference sequence). CDR3 coding DNA: TGTGCCACCAGCCTCCCGGGACTAGCGATCGAGCAGTACTTC. Amino acid sequence: CATSLPGLAIEQYF.

This clonotype has only a few counts. This chain connects TRBV5-1 to TRBJ2-7; 9 bases fit TRBD2. Germline loops: CDR1 SGHRS, CDR2 YFSETQ. The CDR3 is made up of 15 amino acids. Unmatched junction bases numbered 4, after V lost 1 base and J lost 2 bases. CDR3 nucleotide sequence: TGCGCCAGCAGCTTGTACGCGGGAGGGCCCTACGAGCAGTACTTC. Amino acid sequence: CASSLYAGGPYEQYF.

J is TRBJ2-1 and V is TRBV6-5, with 12 positions matching TRBD1. The CDR3 covers 15 residues. Looked up from germline, CDR1 is MNHEY and CDR2 is SVGAGI. Trimming removed 4 bases from V and 9 bases from J; junction bases left unmatched: 7. CDR3 coding DNA: TGTGCCAGCAGTTCACCCGGGACAGGGGGCTTTGAGCAGTTCTTC. The encoded protein is CASSSPGTGGFEQFF.

This clonotype was detected only a few times. The chain couples TRBV27 to TRBJ2-7, with TRBD1 identical over 10 bases. The V segment lost 6 bases and the J segment 4 bases; nucleotides outside the gene matches: 9. CDR3 length equals 15 residues. The germline CDR1 and CDR2 sequences are MNHEY and SMNVEV (reference sequence). CDR3 sequence reads: CASSYRQGAPYEQYF. The CDR3 nucleotides read TGTGCCAGCAGCTACAGACAGGGGGCTCCGTACGAGCAGTACTTC.

The chain recombines TRBV13 with TRBJ2-1, with D unresolved. Germline values: CDR1 PRHDT, CDR2 FYEKMQ (reference sequence). This CDR3 contains 15 residues. V was cut by 5 bases and J by 3 bases, with 14 bases left in between. DNA of the CDR3: TGTGCCAGCAGCCCCGGGCTAAGCTGCTACAATGAGCAGTTCTTC. This encodes CASSPGLSCYNEQFF.

The sample holds a few counts of this clonotype. The V gene is TRBV5-1, the J gene TRBJ2-7, with no clear D. Trimming cost V 4 bases and J 2 bases, with 10 bases left between them. This CDR3 is 13 amino acids long. The germline V gene encodes CDR1 SGHRS and CDR2 YFSETQ. The CDR3 region is CASSAENTYEQYF. The DNA of the CDR3 is TGCGCCAGCAGCGCGGAGAATACCTACGAGCAGTACTTC.

J is TRBJ1-2 and V is TRBV27; 7 nucleotides match TRBD1. CDR1 and CDR2 from the germline V gene are MNHEY and SMNVEV (reference sequence). The CDR3 spans 15 residues. Trimming removed 5 bases from V and 6 bases from J; junction bases left unmatched: 12. CDR3 sequence (DNA): TGTGCCAGCAGTCCAATCGACAGGGCAATTCATGGCTACACCTTC. It encodes CASSPIDRAIHGYTF.

Only a few counts were recorded for this clonotype. V gene TRBV12-3 or TRBV12-4 combines with J gene TRBJ2-4; maybe TRBD1 (5 bases). Trimming shortened V by 6 bases and J by 9 bases, and 18 bases separated the two germline ends. The CDR3 has 14 residues. The CDR3 is CASSLYRRGFIQYF. The CDR3 nucleotides read TGTGCCAGCAGCTTGTACAGGCGAGGTTTCATTCAGTACTTC.

The chain combines TRBV19 with TRBJ1-1; no firm D call. CDR1 and CDR2 from the germline V gene are LNHDA and SQIVND (reference sequence). V dropped 11 bases and J dropped 3 bases, with 13 bases sitting between them. The CDR3 consists of 12 residues. The CDR3 protein is CASAGSYTEAFF. DNA for the CDR3: TGTGCCTCCGCGGGGTCGTACACTGAAGCTTTCTTT.

This clonotype was counted a few times. The V gene is TRBV28, the J gene TRBJ2-5, with 7 nucleotides matching TRBD2. Germline assignment: CDR1 MDHEN and CDR2 SYDVKM. CDR3 length: 16 residues. J was trimmed by 0 bases and V by 4 bases; bases with no gene match: 8. CDR3 protein: CASSYYSSGDQETQYF. The CDR3 DNA reads TGTGCCAGCAGTTACTACTCTAGCGGAGACCAAGAGACCCAGTACTTC.

The rearrangement joins TRBV20-1 to TRBJ2-1; the match to TRBD2 covers 10 bases. Germline trimming cut 0 bases from V and 7 bases from J; bases unmatched to any gene: 9. The CDR3 sequence is 16 residues long. Germline CDR1 reads DFQATT; CDR2 reads SNEGSKA (reference sequence). The DNA for the CDR3 is TGCAGTGCTAGAGATCGAGCGGGAGGGCCATTGAATGAGCAGTTCTTC. Amino acids: CSARDRAGGPLNEQFF.

This chain joins TRBV5-1 and TRBJ2-2; maybe TRBD1 (6 bases). Trimming took 1 base from V and 2 from J, leaving 18 bases between them. This CDR3 spans 18 amino acids. Germline V gives CDR1 SGHRS, CDR2 YFSETQ. CDR3 amino acids: CASSLRYQRDTNTGELFF. CDR3 nucleotide sequence: TGCGCCAGCAGCTTGAGATACCAACGGGACACCAACACCGGGGAGCTGTTTTTT.

The chain is built from TRBV12-3 or TRBV12-4 and TRBJ2-1; 7 nucleotides line up with TRBD2. Losses at the gene ends were 8 bases for V and 12 bases for J; bases not matched to a gene: 16. This CDR3 is built from 14 residues. The CDR3 loop reads CASSVSSGNERQFF. The CDR3 bases are TGTGCCAGCTCCGTTTCTAGCGGCAATGAGCGGCAGTTCTTC.

In this sample, this clonotype turned up once. V gene TRBV20-1 combines with J gene TRBJ1-6; the match to TRBD1 covers 7 bases. Germline assignment: CDR1 DFQATT and CDR2 SNEGSKA (reference sequence). This CDR3 spans 14 amino acids. V dropped 3 bases and J dropped 10; count of bases not matched to a gene: 9. The DNA for the CDR3 is TGCAGTGCTAGCGAAGCAGGGGGGGGCTCACCCCTCCACTTT. Protein product: CSASEAGGGSPLHF.

This clonotype was seen a handful of times. The chain links TRBV29-1 to TRBJ2-2; D gene ambiguous. The CDR3 sequence is 14 residues long. V gave up 4 bases and J gave up 7 bases, with 16 bases separating them. Germline loops: CDR1 SQVTM, CDR2 ANQGSEA. The DNA of the CDR3 is TGCAGCGTTGGTGACACCAGTAGGGACGGGGAGCTGTTTTTT. Its protein is CSVGDTSRDGELFF.

This chain joins TRBV5-6 and TRBJ2-5, with 8 bases aligning to TRBD2. The germline V gene encodes CDR1 SGHDT and CDR2 YYEEEE. V was pared by 4 bases and J by 4 bases, with 12 bases of the junction left unmatched. This CDR3 has 16 residues. CDR3 sequence: CASSPQLAVAGETQYF. The DNA for the CDR3 is TGTGCCAGCAGCCCCCAACTAGCGGTGGCAGGAGAGACCCAGTACTTC.

The chain uses TRBV6-2 or TRBV6-3 and TRBJ2-7; 10 bases map to TRBD2. Germline V gene sequence: CDR1 MNHEY, CDR2 SVGEGT. The V segment lost 2 bases and the J segment 5 bases; nucleotides outside the gene matches: 3. CDR3 length equals 14 residues. CDR3 DNA: TGTGCCAGCAGTTACACTAGCGGGACCCACGAGCAGTACTTC. This translates into CASSYTSGTHEQYF.

The chain is built from TRBV20-1 and TRBJ2-5, with 10 bases identical to TRBD2. CDR3 length: 17 residues. Germline V gives CDR1 DFQATT, CDR2 SNEGSKA (reference sequence). V lost 1 base to trimming and J lost 5 bases; unmatched junction nucleotides: 13. The DNA of the CDR3 is TGCAGTGCTAGAGGTCCTAGCGGGAGTAGGAACTTGGAGACCCAGTACTTC. It yields the protein CSARGPSGSRNLETQYF.

There are a few counts of this clonotype. The chain joins TRBV3-1 to TRBJ2-7; D is ambiguous. Germline CDR1 and CDR2: LGHDT and YNNKEL (reference sequence). This CDR3 spans 15 amino acids. Trimming left V 0 bases short and J 2 bases short, with 11 bases between. Here the CDR3 DNA reads TGTGCCAGCAGCCAAGAAACTCCCGGACCCTACGAGCAGTACTTC. Residues: CASSQETPGPYEQYF.

This clonotype turned up a few times. The chain employs TRBV7-2 and TRBJ2-7; 7 bases fit TRBD2. This CDR3 is 16 amino acids long. CDR1 and CDR2 from the germline V gene are SGHTA and FQGNSA. Losses at the gene ends were 4 bases for V and 2 bases for J; bases not matched to a gene: 11. In DNA, the CDR3 is TGTGCCAGCAGCTCCTTGGGGGGGGTACGGCCCTACGAGCAGTACTTC. Its protein is CASSSLGGVRPYEQYF.

This clonotype turned up a few times. In nucleotides, the CDR3 is TGTGCCAGCAGCTTAGCGGGCGTAGGGGGCAAAAACATTCAGTACTTC. It specifies CASSLAGVGGKNIQYF. This chain links TRBV7-2 with TRBJ2-4, with D tentatively TRBD1 (6 bases). This CDR3 contains 16 residues. V was cut by 0 bases and J by 3 bases, with 12 bases left in between. Per the germline V gene, CDR1 is SGHTA and CDR2 is FQGNSA.

The gene calls are TRBV6-7 and TRBJ2-1, with TRBD1 matching over 9 bases. TRBV6-7 is an open reading frame, and its role is uncertain. V gave up 6 bases and J gave up 5 bases; unmatched junction bases: 11. The CDR3 sequence is 16 residues long. CDR3 amino acids: CASSDMGQGSDNEQFF. CDR3 in DNA: TGTGCCAGCAGCGACATGGGACAGGGTTCTGACAATGAGCAGTTCTTC.

The chain recombines TRBV18 with TRBJ2-7; D ambiguous. Trimming took 2 bases from V and 4 from J, leaving 6 bases between them. The CDR3 is 12 residues long. Per germline, CDR1 KGHSH and CDR2 LQKENI. DNA of the CDR3: TGTGCCAGCTCACCAAATAGGTACGAGCAGTACTTC. This encodes CASSPNRYEQYF.

This clonotype was found a few times. This chain uses TRBV7-9 with TRBJ2-3; TRBD1 agrees at 8 bases. V trimming: 9 bases; J trimming: 3 bases; junction bases outside the gene matches: 5. Germline CDR1 is SEHNR and CDR2 is FQNEAQ (reference sequence). This CDR3 contains 13 residues. The CDR3 protein is CASRTGMTDTQYF. CDR3 DNA: TGTGCCAGTAGGACAGGGATGACAGATACGCAGTATTTT.

The V and J genes are TRBV29-1 and TRBJ2-1; TRBD2 agrees at 7 bases. The V gene end was trimmed by 4 bases and the J gene end by 5 bases; junction bases not matched to a gene: 5. CDR3 length: 13 residues. The germline gives CDR1 SQVTM, CDR2 ANQGSEA. CDR3 sequence: CSVVAGENNEQFF. The CDR3 bases are TGCAGCGTTGTGGCGGGAGAAAACAATGAGCAGTTCTTC.

This clonotype came up a few times. This rearrangement joins TRBV30 to TRBJ1-5; a possible D gene is TRBD1 (6 bases). Trimming took 0 bases from V and 10 from J, leaving 19 bases between them. Germline-derived CDR1 and CDR2 are GTSNPN and SVGIG (reference sequence). The length of the CDR3 is 15 residues. The CDR3 nucleotides are TGTGCCTGGAGTGTATCTTCCCGGGGGGCAACTCCCCAGCATTTT. It is translated as CAWSVSSRGATPQHF. The complete variable domain, with remaining parts taken from reference TRBV30 and TRBJ1-5, reads SQTIHQWPATLVQPVGSPLSLECTVEGTSNPNLYWYRQAAGRGLQLLFYSVGIGQISSEVPQNLSASRPQDRQFILSSKKLLLSDSGFYLCAWSVSSRGATPQHFGDGTRLSIL.